One and the same sample provided the 3 T cell receptor beta chains below, sequenced in a study of blood T cell repertoires in COVID-19. The protocol was immunoSEQ multiplex PCR, while the TCRdb copy is restricted to in-frame clones and leaves out a portion. The sample shows a few hundred thousand clones, about 89% of them seen only once. The sample was peripheral blood. These receptors all stem from a woman under 40 with COVID-19, enrolled during active disease.

Remarks on this clone: The sample holds other DNA sequences that translate to the same CDR3. J is TRBJ2-7 and V is TRBV30; TRBD1 aligns across 9 bases. This CDR3 has 13 residues. Trimming took 5 bases from V and 3 from J; bases not matched to a gene: 5. Per the germline V gene, CDR1 is GTSNPN and CDR2 is SVGIG (reference sequence). CDR3 residues: CAWSADRGYEQYF. CDR3 coding DNA: TGTGCCTGGTCCGCGGACAGGGGCTACGAGCAGTACTTC. The whole variable domain, remainder taken from reference TRBV30 and TRBJ2-7, is SQTIHQWPATLVQPVGSPLSLECTVEGTSNPNLYWYRQAAGRGLQLLFYSVGIGQISSEVPQNLSASRPQDRQFILSSKKLLLSDSGFYLCAWSADRGYEQYFGPGTRLTVT.

V gene TRBV10-3 combines with J gene TRBJ2-3; 7 nucleotides line up with TRBD2. J was trimmed by 4 bases and V by 0 bases; bases with no gene match: 4. The germline gives CDR1 ENHRY, CDR2 SYGVKD. The CDR3 is 15 residues long. CDR3 in amino acids: CAISESRAGADTQYF. Written as DNA, the CDR3 is TGTGCCATCAGTGAGTCGAGGGCGGGAGCAGATACGCAGTATTTT.

The chain recombines TRBV5-1 with TRBJ2-3; a weak D match, TRBD2 (5 bases). CDR3 length equals 14 residues. V lost 3 bases to trimming and J lost 4 bases, with 12 bases between them. Germline V CDR1 and CDR2: SGHRS, YFSETQ. Here the CDR3 reads CASSSWTASDTQYF. In DNA form, the CDR3 reads TGCGCCAGCAGCTCGTGGACTGCTTCAGATACGCAGTATTTT.